The 30 T cell receptor beta chains in this list originate from one sample, sequenced in a study of cytomegalovirus exposure and HLA in healthy donors. PCR involved 60 Vbeta and 13 Jbeta primers. This table comes from immunoSEQ multiplex PCR, and its TCRdb copy is limited to in-frame clones, with some not included. The table shows over 80,000 clones, with roughly four fifths occurring only once. Sequenced input: PBMCs. These receptors were obtained from a man in his fifties or sixties in good health and CMV-seronegative.

The V and J genes are TRBV29-1 and TRBJ2-3; TRBD1 matches 7 bases. Germline V lookup: CDR1 SQVTM, CDR2 ANQGSEA. V was clipped by 5 bases and J by 2 bases; unmatched bases: 4. The CDR3 covers 13 residues. The CDR3 bases are TGCAGCGTTACAGGGGCCCCCACAGATACGCAGTATTTT. The encoded protein is CSVTGAPTDTQYF.

The CDR3 loop is CASSLNLGPTYEQYF. DNA for the CDR3: TGTGCCAGCAGCTTAAATTTGGGGCCCACCTACGAGCAGTACTTC. The gene calls are TRBV11-2 and TRBJ2-7; D is perhaps TRBD1 (5 bases). V shed 2 bases and J shed 2 bases, with 13 bases lying between them. Germline V gene sequence: CDR1 SGHAT, CDR2 FQNNGV. The CDR3 loop spans 15 amino acids.

The chain uses TRBV7-2 and TRBJ1-1, with 10 bases aligning to TRBD1. J lost 8 bases, V lost 1 base, and 1 base had no gene match. This CDR3 spans 13 amino acids. Germline lookup yields CDR1 SGHTA and CDR2 FQGNSA. Written as DNA, the CDR3 is TGTGCCAGCAGCTTAGGACAGGGGGCCGAAGCTTTCTTT. Encoded protein: CASSLGQGAEAFF.

The V call is TRBV4-3, the J call TRBJ2-5, with D possibly matching TRBD2 (5 bases). The J call may be mistaken, given a closer DNA end match to TRBJ2-7. The CDR3 has 16 amino acids. Germline CDR1 is LGHNA and CDR2 is YSLEER. In nucleotides, the CDR3 is TGCGCCAGCAGCCAAGGGTTCGGGGAATCCTCCTACGAGCAGTACTTC. Encoded protein: CASSQGFGESSYEQYF.

The V and J genes are TRBV4-3 and TRBJ2-2, with D perhaps matching TRBD2 (6 bases). The germline V gene encodes CDR1 LGHNA and CDR2 YSLEER. This CDR3 comprises 17 residues. V was shortened by 2 bases and J by 4 bases, with 17 bases between the two germline ends. CDR3 sequence (DNA): TGCGCCAGCAGCCAAAGGTGGAATAGCGGCACCACCGGGGAGCTGTTTTTT. Protein sequence: CASSQRWNSGTTGELFF.

The chain joins TRBV4-1 to TRBJ2-3; tentative D call: TRBD2 (5 bases). The CDR3 runs 17 residues. In germline, CDR1 is MGHRA, CDR2 YSYEKL. With 0 bases removed from V and 2 bases from J, the gap between germline ends came to 15 bases. Here the CDR3 reads CASSQENLASNTDTQYF. CDR3 bases: TGCGCCAGCAGCCAAGAGAACCTAGCTTCGAACACAGATACGCAGTATTTT.

This chain joins TRBV11-2 and TRBJ2-3; D gene ambiguous. This CDR3 region has 12 residues. Deletions cut 6 bases from V and 3 bases from J, with 7 bases between. Germline CDR1 SGHAT, CDR2 FQNNGV. Here the CDR3 reads CASRITTDTQYF. CDR3 nucleotide sequence: TGTGCCAGCAGGATAACTACAGATACGCAGTATTTT.

J is TRBJ1-4 and V is TRBV28, with D possibly being TRBD1 (6 bases). CDR3 length: 14 amino acids. The germline gives CDR1 MDHEN, CDR2 SYDVKM. Between the trimmed V and J ends, which lost 6 bases and 7 bases, there was a span of 15 bases. In nucleotides, the CDR3 is TGTGCCAGCAGCCCGGGGGGGGGCGGTGAAAAACTGTTTTTT. Encoded protein: CASSPGGGGEKLFF.

This clone has a handful of counts. The chain uses TRBV5-6 and TRBJ2-7; 9 nucleotides match TRBD1. CDR3 length: 16 residues. V gave up 4 bases and J gave up 3 bases; unmatched junction bases: 11. The germline V gene has CDR1 SGHDT and CDR2 YYEEEE. The CDR3 bases are TGTGCCAGCAGCATAACCGGGACAGGGACAATCTACGAGCAGTACTTC. Its translation: CASSITGTGTIYEQYF.

This rearrangement joins TRBV27 to TRBJ2-1; 14 bases agree with TRBD2. V dropped 5 bases and J dropped 6; count of bases not matched to a gene: 6. Germline assignment: CDR1 MNHEY and CDR2 SMNVEV (reference sequence). CDR3 length equals 16 residues. The CDR3 sequence: CASSLPGLAGVNEQFF. CDR3 in DNA: TGTGCCAGCAGTCTCCCGGGACTAGCGGGAGTCAATGAGCAGTTCTTC.

This clone was observed a single time. CDR3 nucleotide sequence: TGTGCCATCAGTGAGTCTGCAGGTTCGGTGCAGCCCCAGCATTTT. It codes for CAISESAGSVQPQHF. The genes are TRBV10-3 and TRBJ1-5; D is undetermined. CDR1 and CDR2 (germline): ENHRY, SYGVKD. The CDR3 totals 15 residues. V was clipped by 0 bases and J by 7 bases, with 13 bases between them.

The J gene is TRBJ2-1, the V gene TRBV29-1; D is perhaps TRBD2 (6 bases). Germline CDR1 reads SQVTM; CDR2 reads ANQGSEA. The CDR3 has 12 amino acids. V lost 5 bases and J 3 bases, leaving 8 bases between the germline ends. CDR3 nucleotide sequence: TGCAGCGTTAGACTAGACTACAATGAGCAGTTCTTC. It is translated as CSVRLDYNEQFF.

The sample holds a few counts of this clone. The chain combines TRBV5-5 with TRBJ1-4, with TRBD1 matching over 9 bases. The V segment lost 3 bases and the J segment 12 bases; nucleotides outside the gene matches: 12. CDR1 and CDR2 from the germline V gene are SGHKS and YYEKEE (reference sequence). This CDR3 contains 15 residues. The CDR3 loop reads CASSSDRGVGMELFF. The CDR3 coding sequence is TGTGCCAGCAGCTCCGACAGGGGGGTCGGAATGGAACTGTTTTTT.

This chain joins TRBV6-5 and TRBJ2-7; no clear D. The V gene's germline CDR1 is MNHEY and CDR2 SVGAGI. V was cut by 6 bases and J by 0 bases, with 12 bases left in between. This CDR3 spans 14 amino acids. The CDR3 nucleotides read TGTGCCAGCAGCAAATTACCAGGCTCCTACGAGCAGTACTTC. The encoded protein is CASSKLPGSYEQYF.

The genes are TRBV9 and TRBJ1-1; TRBD1 aligns across 8 bases. V lost 4 bases, J lost 1 base, and 15 bases stayed unmatched. CDR3 size: 18 residues. CDR1 SGDLS and CDR2 YYNGEE come from the germline V gene. CDR3 region: CASSFLPQTGERNTEAFF. CDR3 DNA sequence: TGTGCCAGCAGCTTCCTTCCCCAGACAGGGGAGAGGAACACTGAAGCTTTCTTT.

This clone was seen only a few times. The gene calls are TRBV6-1 and TRBJ2-7; 12 nucleotides match TRBD2. Trimming cost V 6 bases and J 4 bases; bases outside gene matches: 4. This CDR3 spans 14 amino acids. CDR1 MNHNS and CDR2 SASEGT come from the germline V gene. CDR3 bases: TGTGCCAGCAGCTCTAGCGGGAGGGTGTACGAGCAGTACTTC. This codes for CASSSSGRVYEQYF.

The V call is TRBV7-6, the J call TRBJ2-1; D is undetermined. V shed 1 base and J shed 0 bases, with 13 bases lying between them. CDR1 and CDR2 (germline): SGHVS, FNYEAQ. This CDR3 is 17 amino acids long. The CDR3 here is CASSLVIGGSSYNEQFF. The CDR3 DNA reads as TGTGCCAGCAGCTTAGTAATAGGCGGAAGCTCCTACAATGAGCAGTTCTTC.

This clone was counted only a few times. The chain combines TRBV7-9 with TRBJ2-3; the D gene is possibly TRBD2 (8 bases). CDR1 SEHNR and CDR2 FQNEAQ come from the germline V gene (reference sequence). The CDR3 has 17 residues. V was trimmed by 2 bases and J by 4 bases, leaving 19 bases between them. The CDR3 DNA is TGTGCCAGCAGCTTAAGGGACAGCGGGAGATCCTCAGATACGCAGTATTTT. It specifies CASSLRDSGRSSDTQYF.

The chain uses TRBV5-1 and TRBJ2-1; TRBD2 agrees at 12 bases. The CDR3 runs to 16 residues. V trimming: 7 bases; J trimming: 6 bases; junction bases outside the gene matches: 11. The germline V gene has CDR1 SGHRS and CDR2 YFSETQ. The CDR3 coding sequence is TGCGCCAGCTCCCTCACTCTAGCGGGAGGGGGCAATGAGCAGTTCTTC. Translating gives CASSLTLAGGGNEQFF.

The genes are TRBV29-1 and TRBJ1-1, with D unclear. The germline CDR1 and CDR2 sequences are SQVTM and ANQGSEA. The CDR3 is made up of 11 amino acids. V was clipped by 8 bases and J by 0 bases, with 7 bases between them. The CDR3 nucleotides are TGCAGCATAAGCCTGAACACTGAAGCTTTCTTT. Amino acids: CSISLNTEAFF.

J is TRBJ1-2 and V is TRBV2, with D possibly matching TRBD1 (6 bases). There are 13 residues in the CDR3. Germline values: CDR1 SNHLY, CDR2 FYNNEI. V lost 3 bases to trimming and J lost 4 bases, with 9 bases between them. CDR3 coding DNA: TGTGCCAGCAGTGACCGGACAGTCTATGGCTACACCTTC. As protein: CASSDRTVYGYTF.

The rearrangement uses TRBV6-5 and TRBJ1-1; D is unresolved. The germline CDR1 and CDR2 sequences are MNHEY and SVGAGI. CDR3 length: 14 residues. V was pared by 1 base and J by 1 base, with 7 bases between. CDR3 loop: CASSYFSANTEAFF. The DNA for the CDR3 is TGTGCCAGCAGTTACTTTAGCGCGAACACTGAAGCTTTCTTT.

The sample holds one count of this clone. The chain combines TRBV27 with TRBJ2-2, with 14 bases that match TRBD2. The CDR3 spans 17 residues. Germline CDR1 and CDR2: MNHEY and SMNVEV (reference sequence). V lost 6 bases to trimming and J lost 4 bases; unmatched junction nucleotides: 7. The CDR3 coding sequence is TGTGCCAGCAGGGGACTAGCGGGAGATGTAGGCACCGGGGAGCTGTTTTTT. Amino acids: CASRGLAGDVGTGELFF.

The chain links TRBV7-2 to TRBJ1-5, with D maybe TRBD1 (5 bases). Germline V gene data show CDR1 as SGHTA and CDR2 as FQGNSA. V lost 1 base to trimming and J lost 1 base, with 8 bases between them. This CDR3 has 15 amino acids. CDR3 nucleotide sequence: TGTGCCAGCAGCTTAGGGGGGGGGAGCAATCAGCCCCAGCATTTT. Its translation is CASSLGGGSNQPQHF. The entire variable domain, with the rest obtained from reference TRBV7-2 and TRBJ1-5, is as follows: GAGVSQSPSNKVTEKGKDVELRCDPISGHTALYWYRQSLGQGLEFLIYFQGNSAPDKSGLPSDRFSAERTGGSVSTLTIQRTQQEDSAVYLCASSLGGGSNQPQHFGDGTRLSIL.

The rearrangement joins TRBV27 to TRBJ2-7, with 8 bases matching TRBD2. The germline V gene encodes CDR1 MNHEY and CDR2 SMNVEV (reference sequence). The trim removed 6 bases at V and 2 bases at J, leaving 18 bases unmatched. The length of the CDR3 is 18 residues. CDR3 nucleotides: TGTGCCAGCAGAGACCGCCTTGGGGCGGGAGGCCATCCCTACGAGCAGTACTTC. This codes for CASRDRLGAGGHPYEQYF.

V gene TRBV19 combines with J gene TRBJ2-2; TRBD1 matches at 8 bases. The germline gives CDR1 LNHDA, CDR2 SQIVND (reference sequence). V was clipped by 4 bases and J by 4 bases; unmatched bases: 11. There are 17 residues in the CDR3. CDR3 bases: TGTGCCAGTAGTAGTTCCCCCCAGGGGGCGAGCACCGGGGAGCTGTTTTTT. It specifies CASSSSPQGASTGELFF.

This clone was seen a single time. The chain couples TRBV28 to TRBJ1-1, with D perhaps TRBD1 (5 bases). The length of the CDR3 is 13 residues. Trimming took off 6 bases at V and 3 bases at J, with 11 bases between the two ends. Germline CDR1 and CDR2: MDHEN and SYDVKM. CDR3 coding DNA: TGTGCCAGCAGCCCGGGAGGGGACACTGAAGCTTTCTTT. It yields the protein CASSPGGDTEAFF.

V usage is TRBV7-9 and J usage is TRBJ2-5; 10 bases agree with TRBD2. This CDR3 has 17 amino acids. The germline V gene has CDR1 SEHNR and CDR2 FQNEAQ (reference sequence). V was pared by 5 bases and J by 0 bases, with 9 bases of the junction left unmatched. This chain's CDR3 is CASSRLAGKAYQETQYF. The DNA for the CDR3 is TGTGCCAGCAGCCGACTAGCGGGTAAAGCCTACCAAGAGACCCAGTACTTC.

Only one count was recorded for this clone. The V and J genes are TRBV6-5 and TRBJ2-3; a weak D match, TRBD2 (6 bases). CDR3 length: 16 residues. Trimming removed 2 bases at V and 3 bases at J, with 15 bases between. Germline loops: CDR1 MNHEY, CDR2 SVGAGI. The chain's CDR3 is CASSYAGGSGTDTQYF. CDR3 nucleotides: TGTGCCAGCAGTTACGCCGGGGGTTCCGGAACAGATACGCAGTATTTT.

A few counts support this clone. The gene calls are TRBV7-9 and TRBJ2-1; D is unresolved. Germline-derived CDR1 and CDR2 are SEHNR and FQNEAQ (reference sequence). This CDR3 contains 13 residues. Trimming stripped 8 bases from V and 5 bases from J, with 13 bases between. The chain's CDR3 is CASRRLENNEQFF. The DNA of the CDR3 is TGTGCCAGCCGCCGACTGGAAAACAATGAGCAGTTCTTC.